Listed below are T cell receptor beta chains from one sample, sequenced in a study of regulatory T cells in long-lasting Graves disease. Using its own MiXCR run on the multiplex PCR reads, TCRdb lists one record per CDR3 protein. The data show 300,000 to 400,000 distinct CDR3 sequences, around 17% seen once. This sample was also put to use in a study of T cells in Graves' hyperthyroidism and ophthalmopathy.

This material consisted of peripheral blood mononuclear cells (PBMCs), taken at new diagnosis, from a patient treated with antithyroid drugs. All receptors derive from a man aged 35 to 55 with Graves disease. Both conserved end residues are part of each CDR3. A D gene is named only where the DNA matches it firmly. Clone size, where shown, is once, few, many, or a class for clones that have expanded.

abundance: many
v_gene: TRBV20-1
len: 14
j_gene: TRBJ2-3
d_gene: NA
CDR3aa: CSARDSRGADTQYF
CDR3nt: TGCAGTGCTAGAGATTCCAGGGGGGCGGATACGCAGTATTTT

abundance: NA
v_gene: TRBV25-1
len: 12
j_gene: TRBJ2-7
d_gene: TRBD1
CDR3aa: CASRTGVNEQYF
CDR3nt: TGTGCCAGCAGGACAGGGGTTAACGAGCAGTACTTC

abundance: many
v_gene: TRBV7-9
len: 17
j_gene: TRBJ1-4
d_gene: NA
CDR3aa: CASSLAQGTATNEKLFF
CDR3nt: TGTGCCAGCAGCTTAGCACAGGGTACTGCAACTAATGAAAAACTGTTTTTT

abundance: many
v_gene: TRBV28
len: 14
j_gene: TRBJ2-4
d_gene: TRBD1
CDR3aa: CASSQTGQGNIQYF
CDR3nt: TGTGCCAGCAGTCAAACGGGACAGGGGAACATTCAGTACTTC

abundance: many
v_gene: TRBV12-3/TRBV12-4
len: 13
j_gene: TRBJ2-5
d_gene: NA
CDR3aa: CASTQTGRETQYF
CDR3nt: TGTGCCAGCACCCAAACAGGCCGGGAGACCCAGTACTTC

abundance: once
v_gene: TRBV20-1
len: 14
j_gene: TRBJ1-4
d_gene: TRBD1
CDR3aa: CSAWKGAYGEKLFF
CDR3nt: TGCAGTGCCTGGAAGGGGGCATACGGTGAAAAACTGTTTTTT

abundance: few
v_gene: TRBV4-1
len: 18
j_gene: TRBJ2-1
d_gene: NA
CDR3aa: CASSQEGWGTLAYNEQFF
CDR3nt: TGCGCCAGCAGCCAAGAAGGTTGGGGGACACTCGCCTACAATGAGCAGTTCTTC

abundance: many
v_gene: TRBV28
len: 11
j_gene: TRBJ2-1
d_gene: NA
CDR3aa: CASSPRPRQFF
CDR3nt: TGTGCCAGCAGTCCTCGTCCCCGGCAGTTCTTC

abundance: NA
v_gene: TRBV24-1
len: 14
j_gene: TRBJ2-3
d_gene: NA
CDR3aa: CATAGRGRTDTQYF
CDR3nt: TGTGCCACCGCGGGGCGGGGACGGACAGATACGCAGTATTTT

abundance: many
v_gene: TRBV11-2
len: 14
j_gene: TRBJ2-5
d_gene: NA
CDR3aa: CASSSRTYQETQYF
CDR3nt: TGTGCCAGCAGCTCCCGGACCTACCAAGAGACCCAGTACTTC

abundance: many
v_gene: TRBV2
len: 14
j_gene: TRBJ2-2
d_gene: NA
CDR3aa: CASRDASNTGELFF
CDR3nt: TGTGCCAGCAGGGACGCTTCGAACACCGGGGAGCTGTTTTTT

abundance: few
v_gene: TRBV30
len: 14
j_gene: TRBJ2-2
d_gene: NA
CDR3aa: CAWGGRSNTGELFF
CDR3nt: TGTGCCTGGGGGGGGCGGTCCAACACCGGGGAGCTGTTTTTT

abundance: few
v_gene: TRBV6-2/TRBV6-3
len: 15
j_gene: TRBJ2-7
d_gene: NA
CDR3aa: CASSYGQGSGYEQYF
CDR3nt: TGTGCCAGCAGTTATGGGCAGGGAAGTGGCTACGAGCAGTACTTC

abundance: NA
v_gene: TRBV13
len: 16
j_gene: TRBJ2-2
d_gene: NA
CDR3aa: CASSFAVGQGTGELFF
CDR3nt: TGTGCCAGCAGCTTCGCCGTGGGGCAGGGCACCGGGGAGCTGTTTTTT

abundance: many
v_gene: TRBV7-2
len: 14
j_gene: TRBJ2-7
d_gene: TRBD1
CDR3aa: CASSRRDRGYEQYF
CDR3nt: TGTGCCAGCAGCCGCCGGGACAGGGGCTACGAGCAGTACTTC

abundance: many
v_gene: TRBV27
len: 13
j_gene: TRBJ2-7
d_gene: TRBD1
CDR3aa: CASRDRFSYEQYF
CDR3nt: TGTGCCAGCCGGGACAGGTTCTCCTACGAGCAGTACTTC

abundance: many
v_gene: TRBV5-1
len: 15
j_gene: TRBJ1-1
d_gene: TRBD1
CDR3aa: CASSDDRAVGTEAFF
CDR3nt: TGCGCCAGCAGCGACGACAGGGCGGTTGGGACTGAAGCTTTCTTT

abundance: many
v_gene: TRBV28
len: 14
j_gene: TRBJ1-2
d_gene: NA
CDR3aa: CASSLVGRNYGYTF
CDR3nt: TGTGCCAGCAGTTTAGTGGGAAGAAACTATGGCTACACCTTC

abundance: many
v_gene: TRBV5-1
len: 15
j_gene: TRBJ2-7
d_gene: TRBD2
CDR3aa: CASSLAGASGAGQYF
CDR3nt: TGCGCCAGCAGCTTGGCCGGGGCAAGCGGGGCGGGGCAGTACTTC

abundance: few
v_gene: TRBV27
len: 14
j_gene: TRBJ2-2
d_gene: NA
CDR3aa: CAQPRDMNTGELFF
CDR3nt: TGTGCCCAACCCCGGGACATGAACACCGGGGAGCTGTTTTTT

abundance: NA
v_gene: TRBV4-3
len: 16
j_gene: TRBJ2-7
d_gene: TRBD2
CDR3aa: CASSQVGGLLSYEQYF
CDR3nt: TGCGCCAGCAGCCAAGTGGGGGGGTTGTTGTCCTACGAGCAGTACTTC

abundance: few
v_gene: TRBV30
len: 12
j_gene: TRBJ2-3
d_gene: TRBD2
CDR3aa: CAWGGLTDTQYF
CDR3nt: TGTGCTTGGGGGGGACTCACAGATACGCAGTATTTT

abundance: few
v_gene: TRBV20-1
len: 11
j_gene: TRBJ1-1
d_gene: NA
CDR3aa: CSATASTEAFF
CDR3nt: TGCAGTGCTACAGCCTCCACTGAAGCTTTCTTT

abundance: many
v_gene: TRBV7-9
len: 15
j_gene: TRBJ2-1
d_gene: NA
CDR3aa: CASSLIESSLGEQFF
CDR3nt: TGTGCCAGCAGCCTTATTGAGAGTTCCCTGGGGGAGCAGTTCTTC

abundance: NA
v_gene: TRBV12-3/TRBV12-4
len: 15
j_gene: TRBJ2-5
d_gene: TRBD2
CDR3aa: CASSYLAGGLETQYF
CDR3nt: TGTGCCAGCAGTTATCTGGCGGGAGGGCTGGAGACCCAGTACTTC

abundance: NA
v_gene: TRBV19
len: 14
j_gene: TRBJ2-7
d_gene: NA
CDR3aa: CASSHRAGLDEQYF
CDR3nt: TGTGCCAGTAGTCACCGGGCAGGACTCGACGAGCAGTACTTC

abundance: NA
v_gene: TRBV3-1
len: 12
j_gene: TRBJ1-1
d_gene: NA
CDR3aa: CASSPHGTEAFF
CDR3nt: TGTGCCAGCAGCCCTCACGGCACTGAAGCTTTCTTT

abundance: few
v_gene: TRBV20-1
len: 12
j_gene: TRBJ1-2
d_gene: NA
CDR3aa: CSAAVGNYGYTF
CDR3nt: TGCAGTGCGGCCGTGGGGAACTATGGCTACACCTTC

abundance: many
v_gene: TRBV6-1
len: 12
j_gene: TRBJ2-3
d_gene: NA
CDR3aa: CASSLPGDTQYF
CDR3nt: TGTGCCAGCAGTCTCCCCGGGGATACGCAGTATTTT

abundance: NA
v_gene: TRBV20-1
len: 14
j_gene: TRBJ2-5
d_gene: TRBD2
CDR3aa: CSAFSGGGRSTQYF
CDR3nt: TGCAGTGCTTTTAGCGGGGGGGGACGATCGACCCAGTACTTC

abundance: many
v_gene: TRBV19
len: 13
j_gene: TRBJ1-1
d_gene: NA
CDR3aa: CASTYGEGTEAFF
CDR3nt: TGTGCCAGTACCTATGGGGAGGGCACTGAAGCTTTCTTT

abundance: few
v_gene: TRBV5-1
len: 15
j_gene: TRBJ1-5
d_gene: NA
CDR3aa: CASSPLGAGNQPQHF
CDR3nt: TGCGCCAGCAGCCCCCTGGGGGCCGGGAATCAGCCCCAGCATTTT

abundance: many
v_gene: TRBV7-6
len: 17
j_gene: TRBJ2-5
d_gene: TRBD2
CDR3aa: CASSFHGLAGGGETQYF
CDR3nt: TGTGCCAGCAGCTTCCACGGATTAGCGGGGGGGGGAGAGACCCAGTACTTC

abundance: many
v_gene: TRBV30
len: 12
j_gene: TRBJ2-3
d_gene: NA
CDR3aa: CAWSVPGDTQYF
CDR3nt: TGTGCCTGGAGTGTTCCAGGAGATACGCAGTATTTT

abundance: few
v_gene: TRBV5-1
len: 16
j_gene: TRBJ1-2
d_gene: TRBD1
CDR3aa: CASSAGWGQPNYGYTF
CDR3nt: TGCGCCAGCAGCGCGGGATGGGGACAGCCTAACTATGGCTACACCTTC

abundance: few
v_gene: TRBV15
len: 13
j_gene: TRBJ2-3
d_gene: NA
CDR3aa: CATSRDLADTQYF
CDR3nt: TGTGCCACCAGCAGAGATTTAGCTGATACGCAGTATTTT

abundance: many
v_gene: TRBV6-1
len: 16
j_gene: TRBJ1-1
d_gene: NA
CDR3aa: CASSERPFGMNTEAFF
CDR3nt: TGTGCCAGCAGTGAAAGGCCATTCGGGATGAACACTGAAGCTTTCTTT

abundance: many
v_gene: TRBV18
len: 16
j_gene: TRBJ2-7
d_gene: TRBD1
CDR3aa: CASSPPSRTGSREQYF
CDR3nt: TGTGCCAGCTCACCACCGAGCCGGACAGGTAGCCGGGAGCAGTACTTC

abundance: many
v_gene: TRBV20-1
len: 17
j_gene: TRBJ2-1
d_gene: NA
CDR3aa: CSARDLEATHSYNEQFF
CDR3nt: TGCAGTGCTAGAGATCTCGAGGCTACACACTCCTACAATGAGCAGTTCTTC

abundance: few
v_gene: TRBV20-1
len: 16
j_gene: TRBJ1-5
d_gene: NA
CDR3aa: CSARDRSRGSNQPQHF
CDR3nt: TGCAGTGCTAGAGATAGGTCCAGGGGAAGCAATCAGCCCCAGCATTTT

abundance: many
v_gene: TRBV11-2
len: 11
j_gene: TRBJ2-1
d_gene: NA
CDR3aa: CASRQGLEQFF
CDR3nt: TGTGCCAGCAGGCAGGGCCTTGAGCAGTTCTTC